A single sample gave rise to the 16 T cell receptor beta chains below, sequenced in a study of blood T cell repertoires in COVID-19. Generated by immunoSEQ multiplex PCR, the TCRdb table keeps only in-frame clones and is missing some. The data show around 370,000 clones, about nine tenths seen once. The sequenced sample consisted of peripheral blood. These TCRs come from a woman in her fifties or sixties with COVID-19, enrolled during active disease.

This clone was counted a few times. The chain has TRBV18 and TRBJ1-1, with D maybe TRBD1 (5 bases). Germline V gives CDR1 KGHSH, CDR2 LQKENI. The CDR3 totals 13 residues. The germline V and J ends were trimmed by 5 bases and 2 bases, with 9 bases remaining between them. CDR3 sequence reads: CASSSTGNTEAFF. The CDR3 DNA reads TGTGCCAGCTCAAGTACAGGAAACACTGAAGCTTTCTTT.

This clone was recorded only once. The chain joins TRBV30 to TRBJ2-2; D unclear. CDR1 and CDR2 from the germline V gene are GTSNPN and SVGIG (reference sequence). CDR3 length equals 15 residues. V was cut by 5 bases and J by 4 bases, with 17 bases left in between. The CDR3 coding sequence is TGTGCCTGGGAGCTCAACTCTCGGGTCACCGGGGAGCTGTTTTTT. This sequence encodes CAWELNSRVTGELFF.

This chain links TRBV6-5 with TRBJ1-1, with 8 bases lining up with TRBD1. The V gene end was trimmed by 7 bases and the J gene end by 7 bases; junction bases not matched to a gene: 8. The CDR3 runs to 13 residues. In germline, CDR1 is MNHEY, CDR2 SVGAGI. The CDR3 loop reads CASKMDRVDEAFF. CDR3 nucleotide sequence: TGTGCCAGCAAAATGGACAGGGTGGATGAAGCTTTCTTT.

The chain links TRBV2 to TRBJ2-7; TRBD2 matches 9 bases. The CDR3 length is 14 residues. The J segment lost 5 bases and the V segment lost 3 bases, leaving 5 bases of the junction unmatched. Germline values: CDR1 SNHLY, CDR2 FYNNEI. This chain's CDR3 is CASSDLAGYHEQYF. CDR3 coding DNA: TGTGCCAGCAGTGACCTAGCGGGATACCACGAGCAGTACTTC.

The chain combines TRBV18 with TRBJ2-3; no firm D call. The V gene lost 0 bases and the J gene lost 4 bases, with 11 bases spanning the gap. The V gene's germline CDR1 is KGHSH and CDR2 LQKENI. This CDR3 has 15 residues. The CDR3 coding sequence is TGTGCCAGCTCACCACCCCTCCCCTCCGCAGATACGCAGTATTTT. Residues: CASSPPLPSADTQYF. The variable domain in full, with the rest retrieved from reference TRBV18 and TRBJ2-3, is NAGVMQNPRHLVRRRGQEARLRCSPMKGHSHVYWYRQLPEEGLKFMVYLQKENIIDESGMPKERFSAEFPKEGPSILRIQQVVRGDSAAYFCASSPPLPSADTQYFGPGTRLTVL.

V is TRBV30 and J is TRBJ1-2; 7 nucleotides line up with TRBD1. The CDR3 sequence is 14 residues long. V was clipped by 0 bases and J by 4 bases; unmatched bases: 5. CDR1 is GTSNPN and CDR2 is SVGIG in the germline V gene (reference sequence). The CDR3 loop is CAWSVGQSFYGYTF. The CDR3 DNA reads TGTGCCTGGAGTGTGGGACAGTCTTTCTATGGCTACACCTTC.

This clone was counted once. The rearrangement joins TRBV12-5 to TRBJ2-1, with 15 bases matching TRBD2. Trimming took 4 bases from V and 7 from J; bases not matched to a gene: 5. This CDR3 is 16 amino acids long. The V gene's germline CDR1 is LGHNT and CDR2 FRNRAP. In nucleotides, the CDR3 is TGTGCTAGTGGTTCTTCCGGGACTAGCGGGAGGAATGAGCAGTTCTTC. Protein: CASGSSGTSGRNEQFF. Combining the CDR3 with reference TRBV12-5 and TRBJ2-1 gives the whole variable domain DARVTQTPRHKVTEMGQEVTMRCQPILGHNTVFWYRQTMMQGLELLAYFRNRAPLDDSGMPKDRFSAEMPDATLATLKIQPSEPRDSAVYFCASGSSGTSGRNEQFFGPGTRLTVL.

The chain combines TRBV2 with TRBJ1-5; possibly TRBD1 for D (5 bases). The CDR3 is made up of 13 amino acids. V lost 6 bases and J lost 4, with 10 bases in between. The germline V gene has CDR1 SNHLY and CDR2 FYNNEI. CDR3 region: CASRAGPNQPQHF. In nucleotides, the CDR3 is TGTGCCAGCAGAGCAGGGCCAAATCAGCCCCAGCATTTT. The whole variable domain, remainder taken from reference TRBV2 and TRBJ1-5, is EPEVTQTPSHQVTQMGQEVILRCVPISNHLYFYWYRQILGQKVEFLVSFYNNEISEKSEIFDDQFSVERPDGSNFTLKIRSTKLEDSAMYFCASRAGPNQPQHFGDGTRLSIL.

The CDR3: CSVDELAGVLNEQFF. CDR3 nucleotide sequence: TGCAGCGTTGACGAGCTAGCGGGAGTTCTTAATGAGCAGTTCTTC. This rearrangement joins TRBV29-1 to TRBJ2-1; 10 bases match TRBD2. The length of the CDR3 is 15 residues. V gave up 3 bases and J gave up 7 bases; unmatched junction bases: 9. CDR1 is SQVTM and CDR2 is ANQGSEA in the germline V gene.

CDR3 coding DNA: TGCAGTGCTAGGACAGAGTATGGCTACACCTTC. It is translated as CSARTEYGYTF. The rearrangement links TRBV20-1 to TRBJ1-2; D possibly corresponds to TRBD1 (5 bases). Trimming left V 3 bases short and J 5 bases short, with 7 bases between. The CDR3 totals 11 residues. Germline CDR1 and CDR2: DFQATT and SNEGSKA (reference sequence).

The chain carries TRBV5-1 and TRBJ2-1, with TRBD2 identical over 10 bases. V gave up 4 bases and J gave up 4 bases; unmatched junction bases: 2. CDR1 and CDR2 from the germline V gene are SGHRS and YFSETQ. The CDR3 sequence is 14 residues long. CDR3 protein: CASSTSGMYNEQFF. The CDR3 DNA follows: TGCGCCAGCAGCACTAGCGGGATGTACAATGAGCAGTTCTTC. Full variable domain (missing parts from reference TRBV5-1 and TRBJ2-1): KAGVTQTPRYLIKTRGQQVTLSCSPISGHRSVSWYQQTPGQGLQFLFEYFSETQRNKGNFPGRFSGRQFSNSRSEMNVSTLELGDSALYLCASSTSGMYNEQFFGPGTRLTVL.

The gene calls are TRBV4-1 and TRBJ2-5, with 15 nucleotides matching TRBD2. Trimming cost V 3 bases and J 3 bases; bases outside gene matches: 5. CDR3 length equals 17 residues. The germline V gene has CDR1 MGHRA and CDR2 YSYEKL. The CDR3 nucleotides read TGCGCCAGCAGCCAGAGGACTAGCGGGAGGGCTGAAGAGACCCAGTACTTC. It is translated as CASSQRTSGRAEETQYF.

V and J are TRBV27 and TRBJ2-7; TRBD1 aligns across 7 bases. CDR3 size: 15 residues. Germline CDR1 and CDR2: MNHEY and SMNVEV (reference sequence). The V gene end was trimmed by 6 bases and the J gene end by 5 bases; junction bases not matched to a gene: 13. DNA for the CDR3: TGTGCCAGCAGCCCCATCCCGGGACAGAGACACGAGCAGTACTTC. Protein product: CASSPIPGQRHEQYF.

This rearrangement joins TRBV21-1 to TRBJ2-7; the table gives TRBD2 as D, unverified against the DNA. TRBV21-1 is flagged as a pseudogene. The CDR3 spans 14 residues. The CDR3 loop is CASSNATSLYEQYF. The CDR3 DNA reads TGTGCCAGCAGCAACGCGACTAGTCTTTACGAGCAGTACTTC.

J is TRBJ1-1 and V is TRBV7-2; weak D call: TRBD1 (5 bases). This CDR3 spans 13 amino acids. The germline V gene encodes CDR1 SGHTA and CDR2 FQGNSA. The V gene lost 5 bases and the J gene lost 10 bases, with 17 bases spanning the gap. DNA of the CDR3: TGTGCCAGCAGCCCCCGAAAGGGGTTGAGAGCTTTCTTT. Translating it yields CASSPRKGLRAFF. Looking up the rest from reference TRBV7-2 and TRBJ1-1 gives the full variable domain: GAGVSQSPSNKVTEKGKDVELRCDPISGHTALYWYRQSLGQGLEFLIYFQGNSAPDKSGLPSDRFSAERTGGSVSTLTIQRTQQEDSAVYLCASSPRKGLRAFFGQGTRLTVV.

V is TRBV2 and J is TRBJ2-2; D is perhaps TRBD1 (6 bases). The CDR3 is 16 amino acids. Trimming removed 6 bases at V and 0 bases at J, with 14 bases between. Germline CDR1 is SNHLY and CDR2 is FYNNEI. CDR3 nucleotides: TGTGCCAGCAGCTCAACAGGGACCGCGAACACCGGGGAGCTGTTTTTT. Amino acid sequence: CASSSTGTANTGELFF.